This T cell receptor (beta chain) was captured by sequencing in a study of cytomegalovirus exposure and HLA in healthy donors. Overall study findings and caveats: Most of the CMV-associated TCR beta chains (in a later analysis) appeared to be HLA-restricted. Accurate HLA-A and HLA-B prediction from TCR beta sequences was reported for most subjects. In a later analysis, HLA-associated beta chains showed higher expansion and lower generation probabilities than comparable chains.

As concerns this clone: Its antigen remains unidentified.

The PCR employed 60 Vbeta primers together with 13 Jbeta primers. Methods used by the authors: In a later analysis, approximately 73 million unique TCR beta chains included roughly 11 million shared by two or more donors. Here immunoSEQ multiplex PCR was the method, and the copy in TCRdb shows in-frame clones only, minus some. V and J calls and clone size are given by that table; D and trimming were obtained from the DNA. This sample has fewer than 100,000 clones, with roughly 80% found just once. Trimming took off 10 bases at V and 0 bases at J, with 6 bases between the two ends. The CDR3 consists of 12 residues. Germline V gene sequence: CDR1 SNHLY, CDR2 FYNNEI.

Material for sequencing was PBMCs. J is TRBJ2-2 and V is TRBV2, with D possibly matching TRBD2 (6 bases). The receptor comes from a man between 60 and 75 years old in good health and CMV-seropositive. In DNA, the CDR3 is TGTGCCACGGGGGCGAACACCGGGGAGCTGTTTTTT. It codes for CATGANTGELFF.